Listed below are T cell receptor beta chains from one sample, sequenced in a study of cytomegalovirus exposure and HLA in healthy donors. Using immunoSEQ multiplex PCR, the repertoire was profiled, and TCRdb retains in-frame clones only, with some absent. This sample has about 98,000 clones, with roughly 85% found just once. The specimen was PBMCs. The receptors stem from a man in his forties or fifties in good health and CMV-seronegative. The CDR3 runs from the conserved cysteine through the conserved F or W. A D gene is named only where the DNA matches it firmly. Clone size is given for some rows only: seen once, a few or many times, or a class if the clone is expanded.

TGCGCCAGCAACTTGGGCGGGAACACTGAAGCTTTCTTT	CASNLGGNTEAFF	TRBV5-1	TRBJ1-1	-	-
TGTGCCAGCAGCGTAGTTAGTTCCTACAATGAGCAGTTCTTC	CASSVVSSYNEQFF	TRBV9	TRBJ2-1	-	-
TGTGCCAGCAGCTTAGACAGGGGTAGGACTTTCTTT	CASSLDRGRTFF	TRBV7-9	TRBJ1-1	-	TRBD1
TGTGCTAGCAGCTTCCGCGGGGGGGCCGTCGAGCAGTTCTTC	CASSFRGGAVEQFF	TRBV7-7	TRBJ2-1	-	TRBD2
TGCGCCAGCAGTTTGAACCCGGAGGGGGGCGGGGGACCTAATCAGCCCCAGCATTTT	CASSLNPEGGGGPNQPQHF	TRBV10-1	TRBJ1-5	-	-
TGTGCCAGCAGTCGTAGCGGGGACATTGACGAGCAGTACTTC	CASSRSGDIDEQYF	TRBV28	TRBJ2-7	-	TRBD2
TGTGCCAGTTGCGGGGGGCGCACAGATACGCAGTATTTT	CASCGGRTDTQYF	TRBV6-5	TRBJ2-3	-	TRBD2
TGTGCTAGTGGTCCCGTAGCCGCGAACACTGAAGCTTTCTTT	CASGPVAANTEAFF	TRBV12-5	TRBJ1-1	once	-
TGTGCCAGCAGCTTAGGAGCGGGGGGGCTCTCCTACGAGCAGTACTTC	CASSLGAGGLSYEQYF	TRBV13	TRBJ2-7	-	TRBD2
TGTGCCAGCAGTGCCGGGACAGAGAATTCACCCCTCCACTTT	CASSAGTENSPLHF	TRBV2	TRBJ1-6	-	TRBD1
TGCGCCAGCAGCCAAGAAGGAGGGCGGGGGGGTTCAGATACGCAGTATTTT	CASSQEGGRGGSDTQYF	TRBV4-1	TRBJ2-3	-	TRBD2
TGTGCCAGCAGCTCAGGGGTGACGGGCAACGAGCAGTACTTC	CASSSGVTGNEQYF	TRBV9	TRBJ2-7	-	-
TGCGCCAGCAGCCAAACGATGACAGCCTACGAGCAGTACTTC	CASSQTMTAYEQYF	TRBV4-1	TRBJ2-7	-	-
TGTGCCTGGAGTGTACTTATCCCGGAGAGGAGCACTGAAGCTTTCTTT	CAWSVLIPERSTEAFF	TRBV30	TRBJ1-1	-	-
TGTGCCAGCAGCTCCAGCGGGGGGGCCGATGAGCAGTACTTC	CASSSSGGADEQYF	TRBV7-2	TRBJ2-7	-	TRBD2
TGTGCCAGCAGCTTGGGGGCAGCGGCGTTGTGGGAGGGCTACACCTTC	CASSLGAAALWEGYTF	TRBV5-4	TRBJ1-2	-	-
TGTGCCAGCAGTTTATCGGCAGGGCTCACTGAAGCTTTCTTT	CASSLSAGLTEAFF	TRBV27	TRBJ1-1	-	-
TGTGCCAGCAGCGTAGTTGGACGACAGGGAACCTACGAGCAGTACTTC	CASSVVGRQGTYEQYF	TRBV9	TRBJ2-7	few	TRBD1
TGTGCCAGCAGTGGGACTACCCGGGAGACCCAGTACTTC	CASSGTTRETQYF	TRBV2	TRBJ2-5	-	-
TGTGCCAGCAGTAAACAGGGTTTAGGCTACACCTTC	CASSKQGLGYTF	TRBV27	TRBJ1-2	-	-
TGTGCCAGCAGCTCCGGACAGGGGGCTACATTAGCCTTGAACACTGAAGCTTTCTTT	CASSSGQGATLALNTEAFF	TRBV11-2	TRBJ1-1	few	TRBD1
TGTGCCAGCAGCGTAGGGCAGGGGGCGGGCCCGAACACCGGGGAGCTGTTTTTT	CASSVGQGAGPNTGELFF	TRBV9	TRBJ2-2	-	TRBD1
TGTGCCAGCAGTTGGGGGGGCACAGATACGCAGTATTTT	CASSWGGTDTQYF	TRBV27	TRBJ2-3	-	-
TGTGCCAGCAGGGAGGCCTGGGTCACCGGGGAGCTGTTTTTT	CASREAWVTGELFF	TRBV6-5	TRBJ2-2	once	-
TGTGCCAGTAGTATAGACCGGGAGGGGACGGCCCCTAATGGCTACACCTTC	CASSIDREGTAPNGYTF	TRBV19	TRBJ1-2	-	-
TGTGCCAGCAGCCAAACAGGGGGCGAGGATGGCTACACCTTC	CASSQTGGEDGYTF	TRBV7-9	TRBJ1-2	few	TRBD1
TGCGCCAGCAGCTTCGGGACAGGAGGGCACTACGAGCAGTACTTC	CASSFGTGGHYEQYF	TRBV4-1	TRBJ2-7	-	TRBD1